Reported below is one TCR beta chain. Antigen unknown. Viral peptide pool expansion of antigen-specific CD4+ T cells preceded sequencing in the ViraFEST assay. The authors isolated CD4+ T cells after about eleven days of culture. It was two doses of either the BNT162b2 or mRNA-1273 vaccine that participants received. Using immunoSEQ multiplex PCR, the repertoire was profiled, and TCRdb retains in-frame clones only, with some absent. This table holds 70,000 to 85,000 clones, 81% found once. The germline gives CDR1 SGHDT, CDR2 YYEEEE. The CDR3 totals 13 residues. V lost 3 bases, J lost 2 bases, and 8 bases lay in between. The sample comes from a study of vaccination effects on CD4 cells after COVID-19. Study findings and constraints: The study found marked clonal contraction of infection- and vaccine-induced clones late after vaccination.

This clonotype originated in a human donor who received a COVID-19 vaccine. Source: CD4+ T cells from PBMCs cultured with HCoV-229E spike peptides, taken after COVID-19 vaccination. The V and J genes are TRBV5-6 and TRBJ2-5; the D is unclear. DNA for the CDR3: TGTGCCAGCAGCTCTGGTAGTCAAGAGACCCAGTACTTC. This codes for CASSSGSQETQYF.